This T cell receptor (beta chain) is from a study of CD8+ T cells in alopecia areata. After removal of 7 bases from V and 1 base from J, the junction contained 5 bases not matched to a gene. The CDR3 loop spans 15 amino acids. Germline CDR1 SGHVS, CDR2 FNYEAQ. Notes on the study in general: Compared with normal scalp, lesional scalp had higher clonality and more expanded CD8+ clones. Many expanded lesional clones remained in scalp and blood on tofacitinib.

In each case, RNA was isolated and then reverse transcribed into cDNA as the sequencing template. The data were produced by immunoSEQ multiplex PCR, yet TCRdb's version contains in-frame clones alone and is incomplete. Seen here are roughly 200,000 clones, more than 55% observed once, and the top ten hold 3% to 4%. As regards this clone: Antigen: not known.

Treatment meaning: oral pan-JAK inhibitor, 5-10 mg twice daily. Peripheral blood samples and lesional scalp punch biopsies were obtained from alopecia areata patients. This TCR was sampled from a human donor with alopecia areata. The sample consisted of CD4+ T cells sorted from blood, taken at week 4, from a patient treated with tofacitinib. V gene TRBV7-6 combines with J gene TRBJ2-3, with 10 positions matching TRBD2. CDR3 DNA sequence: TGTGCCAGCACCATTAGCGGGGGGCGCACAGATACGCAGTATTTT. Translation: CASTISGGRTDTQYF.